Only a few counts were recorded for the clone carrying this TCR beta chain. As yet, its antigen is unknown. PCR used 60 Vbeta primers and 13 Jbeta primers. Clones were read by immunoSEQ multiplex PCR, and TCRdb kept only the in-frame ones, dropping some. The sample contains about 89,000 clones, approximately 9% of which appear only once. CDR3 length: 15 residues. Per germline, CDR1 PRHDT and CDR2 FYEKMQ (reference sequence). The V and J ends lost 4 bases and 6 bases, in that order; junction bases with no gene match: 9. This record comes from a study of cytomegalovirus exposure and HLA in healthy donors. Study observations and caveats: TCR beta chain V- and J-gene trimming was linked, in a later analysis, to a missense variant in DCLRE1C.

This TCR came from a man aged 50 to 59 in good health and CMV-seropositive. What was sequenced was PBMCs. This chain uses TRBV13 with TRBJ1-2, with TRBD1 matching over 9 bases. The CDR3 protein is CASSSATGGRDGYTF. Written as DNA, the CDR3 is TGTGCCAGCAGCTCCGCTACAGGGGGCAGGGATGGCTACACCTTC. The entire variable domain, with the rest obtained from reference TRBV13 and TRBJ1-2, is as follows: AAGVIQSPRHLIKEKRETATLKCYPIPRHDTVYWYQQGPGQDPQFLISFYEKMQSDKGSIPDRFSAQQFSDYHSELNMSSLELGDSALYFCASSSATGGRDGYTFGSGTRLTVV.